The sample holds a few counts of the clone carrying this TCR beta chain. What it binds is not known. This sample is drawn from a study of human T cells and chemical hapten exposure. Study in general: Patients' scalps got diphenylcyclopropenone weekly throughout the roughly 25-week study.

V was cut by 5 bases and J by 7 bases, with 24 bases left in between. CDR1 is SGHDN, CDR2 FVKESK, per germline. The CDR3 loop spans 17 amino acids. The library attached unique molecular identifiers to individual cDNA molecules. TCRdb fed the RACE reads into MiXCR, producing one record per CDR3 protein. This sample has some 120,000 distinct CDR3 sequences; 12% occur once, and the top ten carry more than 1.3%. Findings and limits, study-wide: Significantly more large CDR3 similarity clusters were formed by expanded TCRs than by controls.

Time point of the sample: patch test 1, 2 weeks after DPC sensitization. Treatment here: therapeutic diphenylcyclopropenone sensitization with weekly scalp DPC. The clonotype comes from a woman between 45 and 60 years old with alopecia areata. Some clones in this sample may be carry-over from other donors' samples. The sample was whole blood, taken in connection with sensitization to the hapten diphenylcyclopropenone (DPC). The rearrangement uses TRBV14 and TRBJ2-1; possibly TRBD2 for D (6 bases). CDR3 nucleotides: TGTGCCAGCAGCGTCCGCACGGCTAGCGCGAGTTCAAATGAGCAGTTCTTC. Its protein is CASSVRTASASSNEQFF. The whole variable domain, remainder taken from reference TRBV14 and TRBJ2-1, is EAGVTQFPSHSVIEKGQTVTLRCDPISGHDNLYWYRRVMGKEIKFLLHFVKESKQDESGMPNNRFLAERTGGTYSTLKVQPAELEDSGVYFCASSVRTASASSNEQFFGPGTRLTVL.